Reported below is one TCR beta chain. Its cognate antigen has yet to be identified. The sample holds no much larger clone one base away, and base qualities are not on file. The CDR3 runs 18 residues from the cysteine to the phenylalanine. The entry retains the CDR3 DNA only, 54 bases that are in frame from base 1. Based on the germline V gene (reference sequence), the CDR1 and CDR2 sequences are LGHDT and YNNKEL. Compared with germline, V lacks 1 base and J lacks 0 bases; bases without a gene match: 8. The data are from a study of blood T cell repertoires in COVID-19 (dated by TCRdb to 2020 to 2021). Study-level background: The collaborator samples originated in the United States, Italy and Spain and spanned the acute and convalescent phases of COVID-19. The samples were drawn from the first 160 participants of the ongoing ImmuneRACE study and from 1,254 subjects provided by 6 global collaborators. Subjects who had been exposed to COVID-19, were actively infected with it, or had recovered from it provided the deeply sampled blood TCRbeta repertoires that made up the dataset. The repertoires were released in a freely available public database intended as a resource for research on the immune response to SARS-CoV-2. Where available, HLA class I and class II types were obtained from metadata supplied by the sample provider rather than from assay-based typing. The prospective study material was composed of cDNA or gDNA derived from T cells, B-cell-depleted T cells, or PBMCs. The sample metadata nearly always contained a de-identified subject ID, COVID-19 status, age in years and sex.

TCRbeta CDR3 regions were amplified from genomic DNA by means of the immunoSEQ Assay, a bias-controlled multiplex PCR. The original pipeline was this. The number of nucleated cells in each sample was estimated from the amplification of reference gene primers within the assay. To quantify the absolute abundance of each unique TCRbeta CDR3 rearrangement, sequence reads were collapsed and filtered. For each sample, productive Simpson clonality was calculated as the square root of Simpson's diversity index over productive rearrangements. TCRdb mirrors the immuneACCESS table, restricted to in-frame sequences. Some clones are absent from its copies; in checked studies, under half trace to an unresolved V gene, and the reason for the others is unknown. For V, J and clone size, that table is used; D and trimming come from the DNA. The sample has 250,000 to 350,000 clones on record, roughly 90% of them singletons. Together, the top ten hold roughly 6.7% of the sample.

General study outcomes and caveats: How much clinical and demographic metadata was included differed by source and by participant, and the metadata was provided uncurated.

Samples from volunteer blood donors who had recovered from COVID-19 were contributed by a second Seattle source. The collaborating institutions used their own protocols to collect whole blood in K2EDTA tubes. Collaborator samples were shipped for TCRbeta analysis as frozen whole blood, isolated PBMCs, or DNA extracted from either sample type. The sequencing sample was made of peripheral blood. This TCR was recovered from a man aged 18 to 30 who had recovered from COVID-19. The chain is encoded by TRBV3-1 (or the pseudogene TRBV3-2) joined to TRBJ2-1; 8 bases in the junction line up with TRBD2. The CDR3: CASSQGAGGAGSYNEQFF. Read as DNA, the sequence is TGTGCCAGCAGCCAAGGTGCGGGGGGAGCGGGCTCCTACAATGAGCAGTTCTTC.